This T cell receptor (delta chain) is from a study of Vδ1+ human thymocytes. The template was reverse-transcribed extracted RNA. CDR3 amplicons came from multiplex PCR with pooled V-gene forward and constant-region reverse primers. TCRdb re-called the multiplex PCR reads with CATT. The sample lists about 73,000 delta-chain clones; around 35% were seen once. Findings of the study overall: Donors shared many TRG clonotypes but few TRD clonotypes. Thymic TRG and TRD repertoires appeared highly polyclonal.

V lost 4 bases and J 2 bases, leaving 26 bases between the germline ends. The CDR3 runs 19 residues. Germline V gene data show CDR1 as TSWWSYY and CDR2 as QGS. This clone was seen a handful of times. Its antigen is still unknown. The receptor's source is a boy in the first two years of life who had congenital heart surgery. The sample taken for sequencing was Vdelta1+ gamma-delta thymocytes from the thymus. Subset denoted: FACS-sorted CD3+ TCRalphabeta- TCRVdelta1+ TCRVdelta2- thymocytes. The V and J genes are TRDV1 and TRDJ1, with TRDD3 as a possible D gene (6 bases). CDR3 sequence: CALGGQSDAGDAYTDKLIF. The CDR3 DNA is TGTGCTCTTGGGGGACAGTCCGATGCTGGGGACGCCTATACCGATAAACTCATCTTT.